This T cell receptor (beta chain) derives from a study of STAT5B mutations in CD4+ large granular lymphocyte leukemia. Findings and limits, study-wide: No patients shared main leukemic clonotypes, though roughly 27% appeared at low frequency elsewhere. Without HLA matching, higher CD4+ than CD8+ T-LGLL clonality could reflect small sample size.

The assay was run at survey level. Sequencing was performed with immunoSEQ multiplex PCR; in TCRdb, only in-frame clones are kept and a portion is missing. The sample shows 30,000 to 40,000 clones, about 90% of them seen only once. The CDR3 length equals 20 residues, ends included. A note on this clone: The antigen remains unidentified. It is unclear where the CDR3 begins or ends on the DNA, so no DNA is shown, and the CDR3 is as TCRdb lists it.

The rearrangement links TRBV21-1 to TRBJ2-7; TRBD2 reflects the table's D call only, with no check against the DNA. TRBV21-1 counts as a pseudogene. The sample consisted of CD4+ T cells from blood buffy coats. The clonotype comes from a human donor in good health. The chain's CDR3 is CASSKVGHGTSGRSSYEQYF.